This is a list of T cell receptor beta chains from one sample in a study of Graves' ophthalmopathy and Graves' hyperthyroidism. TCRdb reprocessed the multiplex PCR reads with MiXCR, giving one entry per CDR3 protein. In the table there are hundreds of thousands of distinct CDR3 sequences, under 25% of which are singletons. Sequencing used peripheral blood. These receptors all come from a woman aged 18-29 years with stable Graves' hyperthyroidism. CDR3s include the opening cysteine and the closing phenylalanine or tryptophan. D genes are given only for firm matches. Clone size appears in some rows only: once, few, many, or a class for an expanded clone.

>TRBV5-1|TRBD2|TRBJ2-5|few
CASSLALSSGKAETQYF
TGCGCCAGCAGCTTGGCCTTGTCTAGCGGGAAGGCGGAGACCCAGTACTTC
>TRBV20-1|TRBD2|TRBJ2-5|once
CSARDRLAGVQETQYF
TGCAGTGCTAGAGATCGGTTAGCGGGGGTTCAAGAGACCCAGTACTTC
>TRBV29-1|TRBD1|TRBJ2-7|many
CSVVGTGSYEQYF
TGCAGCGTTGTGGGGACAGGGTCCTACGAGCAGTACTTC
>TRBV12-3/TRBV12-4|-|TRBJ1-3|-
CASRDRDISGNTIYF
TGTGCCAGCAGAGATCGGGACATCTCTGGAAACACCATATATTTT
>TRBV12-3/TRBV12-4|-|TRBJ2-5|-
CASSGAVETQYF
TGTGCCAGCAGTGGGGCGGTCGAGACCCAGTACTTC
>TRBV6-1|TRBD1|TRBJ2-7|many
CASSEGQGSSYEQYF
TGTGCCAGCAGTGAAGGACAGGGGAGCTCCTACGAGCAGTACTTC
>TRBV11-2|-|TRBJ2-4|many
CASSLDLDDIQYF
TGTGCCAGCAGCTTAGACCTGGATGACATTCAGTACTTC
>TRBV19|TRBD1|TRBJ1-1|many
CASSIPRTGGQTEAFF
TGTGCCAGTAGTATACCCCGGACAGGGGGCCAGACTGAAGCTTTCTTT
>TRBV7-2|TRBD1|TRBJ1-1|many
CASSPRQGANTEAFF
TGTGCCAGCAGCCCCCGACAGGGGGCGAACACTGAAGCTTTCTTT
>TRBV29-1|TRBD1|TRBJ1-2|-
CSVVGTADLANYGYAF
TGCAGCGTTGTGGGGACAGCCGATTTAGCTAACTATGGCTACGCCTTC
>TRBV11-1|TRBD1|TRBJ1-1|many
CASSSGQGPKNTEAFF
TGTGCCAGCAGCTCGGGACAGGGCCCTAAGAACACTGAAGCTTTCTTT
>TRBV12-3/TRBV12-4|TRBD1|TRBJ1-1|many
CASSISGTGGTEAFF
TGTGCCAGCAGTATTTCCGGGACAGGCGGAACTGAAGCTTTCTTT
>TRBV2|-|TRBJ2-5|few
CASSEKWGHQETQYF
TGTGCCAGCAGTGAAAAATGGGGGCACCAAGAGACCCAGTACTTC
>TRBV5-1|-|TRBJ2-5|-
CASGPQPGRQETQYF
TGCGCCAGCGGACCTCAACCGGGACGACAAGAGACCCAGTACTTC
>TRBV20-1|-|TRBJ1-2|many
CSARHTPGGNRYGYTF
TGCAGTGCTAGACACACCCCGGGGGGCAACCGCTATGGCTACACCTTC
>TRBV30|-|TRBJ1-5|many
CAWTDKPNQPQHF
TGTGCCTGGACGGACAAGCCCAATCAGCCCCAGCATTTT
>TRBV6-5|-|TRBJ1-1|many
CAARDRGVGEAFF
TGTGCCGCCCGGGACCGGGGAGTCGGTGAAGCTTTCTTT
>TRBV7-9|-|TRBJ2-7|many
CASSPGASERYEQYF
TGTGCCAGCAGCCCGGGTGCTAGCGAACGCTACGAGCAGTACTTC
>TRBV7-9|TRBD1|TRBJ1-2|many
CASRGTGAKNYGYTF
TGTGCCAGCAGAGGGACAGGGGCAAAGAACTATGGCTACACCTTC
>TRBV2|-|TRBJ2-7|many
CASTDAGREQYF
TGTGCCAGCACGGACGCGGGGCGCGAGCAGTACTTC
>TRBV20-1|-|TRBJ1-1|many
CSARSQGRFTEAFF
TGCAGTGCTAGGTCACAGGGTAGATTCACTGAAGCTTTCTTT
>TRBV12-3/TRBV12-4|TRBD1|TRBJ2-7|-
CASSYFGQGYDEQYF
TGTGCCAGCAGTTACTTCGGACAGGGGTATGACGAGCAGTACTTC
>TRBV25-1|-|TRBJ2-1|many
CASSDAQSSYNEQFF
TGTGCCAGCAGTGATGCACAGAGCTCCTACAATGAGCAGTTCTTC
>TRBV29-1|TRBD2|TRBJ2-7|many
CSVRGLAGVYEQYF
TGCAGCGTCCGGGGGCTAGCGGGAGTATACGAGCAGTACTTC
>TRBV20-1|-|TRBJ1-5|-
CSASDSVNQPQHF
TGCAGTGCAAGTGACAGCGTCAATCAGCCCCAGCATTTT
>TRBV6-1|TRBD2|TRBJ2-7|many
CASSEGGAGAYEQYF
TGTGCCAGCAGTGAAGGTGGAGCGGGAGCGTACGAGCAGTACTTC
>TRBV11-2|TRBD1|TRBJ2-7|many
CASSHNRDRSYEQYF
TGTGCCAGCAGCCATAACCGGGACAGATCCTACGAGCAGTACTTC
>TRBV11-2|TRBD2|TRBJ2-5|-
CASSRDIRTSGDETQYF
TGTGCCAGCAGCCGAGATATTCGGACTAGCGGGGATGAGACCCAGTACTTC
>TRBV6-2/TRBV6-3|-|TRBJ2-7|many
CASSIAYEQYF
TGTGCCAGCAGCATCGCCTACGAGCAGTACTTC
>TRBV12-3/TRBV12-4|-|TRBJ1-2|many
CASSPTANYGYTF
TGTGCCAGCAGTCCGACAGCTAACTATGGCTACACCTTC
>TRBV28|-|TRBJ2-2|many
CASSSAAQANTGELFF
TGTGCCAGCAGTTCGGCAGCACAGGCGAACACCGGGGAGCTGTTTTTT
>TRBV11-1|TRBD2|TRBJ2-7|few
CASSSPTSGRTTPYEQYF
TGTGCCAGCAGCTCACCGACTAGCGGGCGGACTACCCCCTACGAGCAGTACTTC
>TRBV11-2|TRBD1|TRBJ2-7|-
CASSPMDRGSEQYF
TGTGCCAGCAGCCCCATGGACAGGGGGAGCGAGCAGTACTTC
>TRBV20-1|-|TRBJ2-7|-
CSASKISYEQYF
TGCAGTGCTAGCAAGATCTCCTACGAGCAGTACTTC
>TRBV28|-|TRBJ1-5|many
CASSPGRRPQPQHF
TGTGCCAGCAGTCCGGGACGGCGGCCTCAGCCCCAGCATTTT
>TRBV27|-|TRBJ1-5|many
CASSRRADQPQHF
TGTGCCAGCAGCCGGCGGGCTGATCAGCCCCAGCATTTT
>TRBV10-3|TRBD1|TRBJ1-1|many
CAITKDRLDAEAFF
TGTGCCATCACCAAGGACAGGCTCGACGCTGAAGCTTTCTTT
>TRBV7-7|-|TRBJ1-5|many
CASSLGGARPNQPQHF
TGTGCTAGCAGCTTAGGGGGGGCGCGTCCAAATCAGCCCCAGCATTTT
>TRBV29-1|TRBD1|TRBJ2-5|few
CSVVWTGGKETQYF
TGCAGCGTCGTTTGGACAGGGGGCAAGGAGACCCAGTACTTC
>TRBV29-1|-|TRBJ2-7|many
CSVRSRNSYEQYF
TGCAGCGTTAGGTCCAGGAACTCCTACGAGCAGTACTTC
>TRBV6-5|-|TRBJ1-1|many
CASSLQGWGTEAFF
TGTGCCAGCAGTCTACAGGGTTGGGGCACTGAAGCTTTCTTT
>TRBV30|TRBD1|TRBJ1-1|many
CAWKTGVITEAFF
TGTGCCTGGAAAACAGGGGTAATCACTGAAGCTTTCTTT
>TRBV6-2/TRBV6-3|-|TRBJ1-5|many
CASRAPGHLSNQPQHF
TGTGCCAGCAGAGCACCGGGACACCTTAGCAATCAGCCCCAGCATTTT
>TRBV4-3|-|TRBJ1-6|many
CASSLEPGSDSPLHF
TGCGCCAGCAGCCTCGAGCCCGGATCGGATTCACCCCTCCACTTT
>TRBV6-2/TRBV6-3|TRBD1|TRBJ1-2|many
CASSRTPGQGVYGYTF
TGTGCCAGCAGTAGAACCCCGGGACAGGGGGTCTATGGCTACACCTTC
>TRBV6-1|-|TRBJ1-5|many
CASSDVAYQPQHF
TGTGCCAGCAGTGATGTGGCCTATCAGCCCCAGCATTTT
>TRBV5-1|-|TRBJ2-7|many
CASSGSRYEQYF
TGCGCCAGCAGCGGGAGCCGGTACGAGCAGTACTTC
>TRBV6-2/TRBV6-3|TRBD1|TRBJ1-2|many
CASRPGQGSHYGYTF
TGTGCCAGCAGGCCGGGACAGGGGTCCCACTATGGCTACACCTTC
>TRBV30|TRBD2|TRBJ2-7|many
CAWMRGLAGGTQYF
TGTGCCTGGATGAGGGGTCTAGCGGGAGGGACGCAGTACTTC
>TRBV6-2/TRBV6-3|TRBD1|TRBJ2-5|many
CASSSLGQGVETQYF
TGTGCCAGCAGTTCCCTGGGACAGGGGGTAGAGACCCAGTACTTC
>TRBV11-2|TRBD2|TRBJ2-5|-
CASSYPPGLAGVTQETQYF
TGTGCCAGCAGTTACCCCCCAGGACTAGCGGGGGTAACCCAAGAGACCCAGTACTTC
>TRBV7-9|-|TRBJ2-6|many
CASTGGVRANVLTF
TGTGCCAGCACTGGCGGGGTCCGCGCCAACGTCCTGACTTTC
>TRBV29-1|TRBD2|TRBJ2-1|few
CSVEGGQGLAGVNEQFF
TGCAGCGTTGAAGGGGGACAGGGACTAGCGGGAGTCAATGAGCAGTTCTTC